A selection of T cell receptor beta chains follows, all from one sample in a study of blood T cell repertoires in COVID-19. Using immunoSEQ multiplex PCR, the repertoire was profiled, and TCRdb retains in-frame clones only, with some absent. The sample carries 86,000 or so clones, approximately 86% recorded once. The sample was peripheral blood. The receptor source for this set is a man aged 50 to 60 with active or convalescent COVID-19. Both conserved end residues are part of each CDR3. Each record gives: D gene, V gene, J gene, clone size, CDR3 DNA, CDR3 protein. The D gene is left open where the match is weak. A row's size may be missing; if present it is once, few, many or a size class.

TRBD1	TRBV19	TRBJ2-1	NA	TGTGCCAGTAGTACTCAATCGACAGGGAACTACAATGAGCAGTTCTTC	CASSTQSTGNYNEQFF
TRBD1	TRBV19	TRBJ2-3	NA	TGTGCCAGCTCGGACAGGGGCATGACAGATACGCAGTATTTT	CASSDRGMTDTQYF
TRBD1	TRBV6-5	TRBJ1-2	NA	TGTGCCAGCAGCCGGGACAGAATCTATGGCTACACCTTC	CASSRDRIYGYTF
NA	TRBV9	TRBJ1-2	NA	TGTGCCAGCAGCGTAGCAGGTTTTAACTATGGCTACACCTTC	CASSVAGFNYGYTF
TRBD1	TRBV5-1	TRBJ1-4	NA	TGCGCCAGCAGCTCCGGGACAGGGAGTGAAAAACTGTTTTTT	CASSSGTGSEKLFF
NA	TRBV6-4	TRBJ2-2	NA	TGTGCCAGCAGTGTTACTCTAGTTACCGGGGAGCTGTTTTTT	CASSVTLVTGELFF
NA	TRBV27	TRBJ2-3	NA	TGTGCCAGCAGTTTAGGGGCGGCGGCAGATACGCAGTATTTT	CASSLGAAADTQYF
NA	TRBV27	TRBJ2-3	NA	TGTGCCAGCAGTTTCCGACTAGGCCCTGTCCCAGATACGCAGTATTTT	CASSFRLGPVPDTQYF
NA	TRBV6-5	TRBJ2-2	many	TGTGCCAGCAGTCGACAAAACACCGGGGAGCTGTTTTTT	CASSRQNTGELFF
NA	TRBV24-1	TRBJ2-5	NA	TGTGCCACCAGTGATTGGACAGTCCCAGGGGAGACCCAGTACTTC	CATSDWTVPGETQYF
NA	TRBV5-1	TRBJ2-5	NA	TGCGCCAGCAGCTCCGGACACACCCAAGAGACCCAGTACTTC	CASSSGHTQETQYF
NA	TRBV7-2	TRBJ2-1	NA	TGTGCCAGCAGCTTAGTATGGGGGGTCAGCTCCTACAATGAGCAGTTCTTC	CASSLVWGVSSYNEQFF
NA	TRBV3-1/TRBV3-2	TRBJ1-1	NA	TGTGCCAGCAGCCAAGCTAACTGGAACACTGAAGCTTTCTTT	CASSQANWNTEAFF
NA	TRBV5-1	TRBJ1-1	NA	TGCGCCAGCAGCTCCTCCGGGAACACTGAAGCTTTCTTT	CASSSSGNTEAFF
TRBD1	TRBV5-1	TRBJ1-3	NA	TGCGCCAGCAGCTTGGGGGGACAGGGGGCGCTTGGAAACACCATATATTTT	CASSLGGQGALGNTIYF